The source of this T cell receptor beta chain is a study of beta chain features in type 1 diabetes. Study as a whole: The samples had 85 million to 130 million sorted cells examined in all.

The study reverse transcribed the entire isolated RNA, so it sequenced expressed TCRB transcripts. Profiling relied on immunoSEQ multiplex PCR, and the TCRdb table lists in-frame clones only, not all of them. The sample carries roughly 700,000 clones, over 10% recorded once. Whole-study results and caveats: TCRB CDR3s were moderately but significantly shorter in Type 1 diabetes patients in all four CD4+ subsets.

The CDR3 length is 15 residues. Germline V gene data show CDR1 as KGHSH and CDR2 as LQKENI. Turning to this clone: What it recognizes is unknown.

This TCR derives from a man aged 18 to 29 with type 1 diabetes. Sequenced material: naive CD4+ T cells from blood. V gene TRBV18 combines with J gene TRBJ2-5, with 7 bases fitting TRBD2. The J call may be wrong; the DNA end is better matched by TRBJ2-7. This chain's CDR3 is CASSPLQRGSYEQYF. The CDR3 nucleotides read TGTGCCAGCTCACCACTCCAGCGGGGCTCCTACGAGCAGTACTTC.